The present TCR beta chain was sequenced within a study of blood T cells in healthy people across ages. The authors drew about 10 milliliters of peripheral blood from each donor. The CDR3 loop spans 12 amino acids. The germline V gene has CDR1 SGHRS and CDR2 YFSETQ. A second about 7 to 11 cycle PCR used barcoded and J-beta primers. Every cDNA was tagged by a template-switch adaptor with 12 random nucleotides. TCRdb re-analysed the 5' RACE reads in MiXCR, keeping a single row per CDR3 protein. The sample contains around 620,000 distinct CDR3 sequences, about 26% of which appear only once. Input material: blood. The chain couples TRBV5-1 to TRBJ2-1; D is undetermined. The J call may be mistaken, given a closer DNA end match to TRBJ2-7. This clonotype was obtained from a woman aged 65 to 85 in good health. The CDR3 sequence: CASNHPPDEQYF. CDR3 sequence (DNA): TGCGCCAGCAACCATCCCCCGGACGAGCAGTACTTC.